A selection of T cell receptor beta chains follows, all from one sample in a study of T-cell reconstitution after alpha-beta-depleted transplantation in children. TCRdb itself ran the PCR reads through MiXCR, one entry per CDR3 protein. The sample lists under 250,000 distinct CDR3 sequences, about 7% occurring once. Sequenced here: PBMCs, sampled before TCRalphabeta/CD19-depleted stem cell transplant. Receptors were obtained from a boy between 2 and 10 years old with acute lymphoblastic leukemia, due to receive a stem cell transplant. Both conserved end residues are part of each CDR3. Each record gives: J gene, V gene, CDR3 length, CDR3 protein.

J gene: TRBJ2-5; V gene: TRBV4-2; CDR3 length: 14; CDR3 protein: CASSDSAGEETQYF
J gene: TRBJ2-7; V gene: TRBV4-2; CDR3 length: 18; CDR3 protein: CAISHRILRDRVSYEQYF
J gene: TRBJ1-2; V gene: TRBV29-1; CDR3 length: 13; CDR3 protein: CSVLGDRYYGYTF
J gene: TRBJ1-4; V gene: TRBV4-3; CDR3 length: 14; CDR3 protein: CASSRGSTNEKLFF
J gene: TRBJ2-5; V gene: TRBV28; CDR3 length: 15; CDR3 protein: CARVGVDPIQETQYF
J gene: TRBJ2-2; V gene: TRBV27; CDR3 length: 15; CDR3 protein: CASSSRDRPTGELFF
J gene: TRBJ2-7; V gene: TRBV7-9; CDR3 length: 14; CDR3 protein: CASSSTGTRGEQYF
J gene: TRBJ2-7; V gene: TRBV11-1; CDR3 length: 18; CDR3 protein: CASSSHLTRQDRRDEQYF
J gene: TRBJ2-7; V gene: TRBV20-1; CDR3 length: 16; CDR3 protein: CSARDPRTGTSYEQYF
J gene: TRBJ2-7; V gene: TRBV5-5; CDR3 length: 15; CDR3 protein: CASSPGLAGTYEQYF
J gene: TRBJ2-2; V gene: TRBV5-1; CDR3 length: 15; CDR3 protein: CASSFGRPNTGELFF
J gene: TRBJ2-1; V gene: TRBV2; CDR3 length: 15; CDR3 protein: CASSGGTRTYNEQFF
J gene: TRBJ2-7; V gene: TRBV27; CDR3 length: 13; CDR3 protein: CASSDRSPYEQYF